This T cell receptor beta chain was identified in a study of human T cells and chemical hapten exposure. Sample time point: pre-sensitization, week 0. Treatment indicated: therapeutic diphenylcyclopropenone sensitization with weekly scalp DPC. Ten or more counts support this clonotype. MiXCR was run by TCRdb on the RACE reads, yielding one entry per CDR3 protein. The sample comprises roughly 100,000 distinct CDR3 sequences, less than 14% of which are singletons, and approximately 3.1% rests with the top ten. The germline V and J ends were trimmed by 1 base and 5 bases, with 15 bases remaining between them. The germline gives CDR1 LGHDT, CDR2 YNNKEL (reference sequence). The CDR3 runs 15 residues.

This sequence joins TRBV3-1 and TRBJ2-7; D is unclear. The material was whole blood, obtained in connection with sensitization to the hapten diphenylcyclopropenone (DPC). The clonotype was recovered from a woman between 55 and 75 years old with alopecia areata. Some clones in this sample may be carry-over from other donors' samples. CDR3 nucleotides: TGTGCCAGCAGCCAAGCTACTTACACCTTCCACGAGCAGTACTTC. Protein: CASSQATYTFHEQYF.